This T cell receptor (beta chain) is from a study of blood T cells in healthy people across ages. This clonotype was counted between two and nine times. PCR was performed a second time for 7 to 11 cycles using a sample-barcoded 5' primer and a J-beta primer mix. Samples each returned at least 3 million CDR3-containing paired-end reads. A single record per CDR3 protein comes from TCRdb applying MiXCR to the 5' RACE reads. Among around 710,000 distinct CDR3 sequences listed, around 40% were seen once. This CDR3 comprises 16 residues. The junction had 10 bases not matched to a gene; V was cut back by 2 bases and J by 5 bases. Germline CDR1 is SGHNT and CDR2 is YENEEA.

The sequencing sample was made of blood. This TCR derives from a woman aged 60-75 years in good health. V usage is TRBV11-3 and J usage is TRBJ2-7, with 9 bases lining up with TRBD1. CDR3 nucleotides: TGTGCCAGCAGCTTATATCCGGGACAGGGTAACCACGAGCAGTACTTC. It translates to CASSLYPGQGNHEQYF.